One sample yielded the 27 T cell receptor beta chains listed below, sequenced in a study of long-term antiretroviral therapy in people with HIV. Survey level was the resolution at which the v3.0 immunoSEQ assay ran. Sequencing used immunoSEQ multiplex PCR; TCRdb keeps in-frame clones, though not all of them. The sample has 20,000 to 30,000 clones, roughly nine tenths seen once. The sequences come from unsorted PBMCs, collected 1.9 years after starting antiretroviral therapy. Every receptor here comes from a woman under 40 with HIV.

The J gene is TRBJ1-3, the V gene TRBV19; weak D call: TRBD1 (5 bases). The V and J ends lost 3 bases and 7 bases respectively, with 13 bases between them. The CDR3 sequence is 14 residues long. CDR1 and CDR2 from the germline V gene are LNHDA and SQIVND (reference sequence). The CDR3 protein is CASSMGSRDNTIYF. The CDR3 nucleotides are TGTGCCAGTAGTATGGGAAGCAGGGACAACACCATATATTTT.

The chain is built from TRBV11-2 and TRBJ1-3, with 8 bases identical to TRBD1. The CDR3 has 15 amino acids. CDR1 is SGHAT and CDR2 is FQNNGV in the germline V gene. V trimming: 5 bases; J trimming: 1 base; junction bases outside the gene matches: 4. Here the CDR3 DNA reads TGTGCCAGCAGCCCGACAGGGGTTTCTGGAAACACCATATATTTT. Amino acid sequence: CASSPTGVSGNTIYF.

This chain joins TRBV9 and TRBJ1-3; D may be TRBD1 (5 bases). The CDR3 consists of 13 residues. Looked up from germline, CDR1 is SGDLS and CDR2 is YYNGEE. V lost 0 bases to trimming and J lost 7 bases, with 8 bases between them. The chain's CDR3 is CASSVARDNTIYF. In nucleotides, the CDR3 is TGTGCCAGCAGCGTAGCCAGGGACAACACCATATATTTT.

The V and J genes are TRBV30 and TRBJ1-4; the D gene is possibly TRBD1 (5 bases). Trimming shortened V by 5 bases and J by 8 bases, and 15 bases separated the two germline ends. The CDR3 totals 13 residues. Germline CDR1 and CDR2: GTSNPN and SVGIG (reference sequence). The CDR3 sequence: CAWAGLKEEKLFF. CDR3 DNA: TGTGCCTGGGCAGGGTTGAAGGAGGAAAAACTGTTTTTT.

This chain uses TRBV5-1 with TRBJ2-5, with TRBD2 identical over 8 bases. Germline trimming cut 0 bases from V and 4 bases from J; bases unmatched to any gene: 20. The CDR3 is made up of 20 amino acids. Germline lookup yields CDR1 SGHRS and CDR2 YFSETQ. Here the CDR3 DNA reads TGCGCCAGCAGCTTGGCGGCTAGGGGCGGGGGGAACGCGGTAGGAGAGACCCAGTACTTC. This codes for CASSLAARGGGNAVGETQYF. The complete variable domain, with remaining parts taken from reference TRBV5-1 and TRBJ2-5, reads KAGVTQTPRYLIKTRGQQVTLSCSPISGHRSVSWYQQTPGQGLQFLFEYFSETQRNKGNFPGRFSGRQFSNSRSEMNVSTLELGDSALYLCASSLAARGGGNAVGETQYFGPGTRLLVL.

Here the CDR3 reads CASSLFVTTYEQYF. Here the CDR3 DNA reads TGTGCCAGCAGCTTATTTGTGACTACCTACGAGCAGTACTTC. The chain couples TRBV7-2 to TRBJ2-7, with a weak D call TRBD2 (5 bases). V lost 2 bases and J 2 bases, leaving 10 bases between the germline ends. Germline loops: CDR1 SGHTA, CDR2 FQGNSA. This CDR3 comprises 14 residues. Full variable domain (outside the CDR3, taken from reference TRBV7-2 and TRBJ2-7): GAGVSQSPSNKVTEKGKDVELRCDPISGHTALYWYRQSLGQGLEFLIYFQGNSAPDKSGLPSDRFSAERTGGSVSTLTIQRTQQEDSAVYLCASSLFVTTYEQYFGPGTRLTVT.

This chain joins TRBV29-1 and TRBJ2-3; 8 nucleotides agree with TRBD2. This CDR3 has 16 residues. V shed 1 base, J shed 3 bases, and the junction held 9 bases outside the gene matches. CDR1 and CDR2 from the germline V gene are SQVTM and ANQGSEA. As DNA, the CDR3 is TGCAGCGTTGAAGTATTAGCGGGGTCGGAAACAGATACGCAGTATTTT. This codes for CSVEVLAGSETDTQYF.

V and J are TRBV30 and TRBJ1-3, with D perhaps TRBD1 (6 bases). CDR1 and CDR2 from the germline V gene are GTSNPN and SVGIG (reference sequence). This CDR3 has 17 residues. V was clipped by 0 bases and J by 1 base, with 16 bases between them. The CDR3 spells CAWSVDTGWRSGNTIYF. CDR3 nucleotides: TGTGCCTGGAGTGTTGACACAGGGTGGCGATCTGGAAACACCATATATTTT.

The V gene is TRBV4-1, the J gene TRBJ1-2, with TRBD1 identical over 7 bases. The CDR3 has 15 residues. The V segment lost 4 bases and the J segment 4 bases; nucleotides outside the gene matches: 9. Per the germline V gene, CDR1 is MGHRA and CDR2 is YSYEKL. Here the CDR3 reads CASSPGGVLGYGYTF. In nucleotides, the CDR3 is TGCGCCAGCAGCCCAGGGGGGGTCCTAGGCTATGGCTACACCTTC.

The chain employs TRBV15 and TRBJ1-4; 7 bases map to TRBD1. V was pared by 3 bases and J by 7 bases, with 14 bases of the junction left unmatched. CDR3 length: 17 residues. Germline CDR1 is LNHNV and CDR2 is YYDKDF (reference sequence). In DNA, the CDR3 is TGTGCCACCAGCAGGCCTAGAGGCATAGGGGGCGGTGAAAAACTGTTTTTT. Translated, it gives CATSRPRGIGGGEKLFF. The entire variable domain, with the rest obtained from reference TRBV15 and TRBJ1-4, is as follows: DAMVIQNPRYQVTQFGKPVTLSCSQTLNHNVMYWYQQKSSQAPKLLFHYYDKDFNNEADTPDNFQSRRPNTSFCFLDIRSPGLGDTAMYLCATSRPRGIGGGEKLFFGSGTQLSVL.

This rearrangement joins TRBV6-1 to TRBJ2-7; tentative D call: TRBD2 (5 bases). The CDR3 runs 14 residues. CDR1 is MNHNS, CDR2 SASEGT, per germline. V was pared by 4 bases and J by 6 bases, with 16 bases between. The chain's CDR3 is CASSGQSGLSEQYV. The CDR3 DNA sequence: TGTGCCAGCAGTGGGCAGTCAGGACTCAGCGAGCAGTACGTC.

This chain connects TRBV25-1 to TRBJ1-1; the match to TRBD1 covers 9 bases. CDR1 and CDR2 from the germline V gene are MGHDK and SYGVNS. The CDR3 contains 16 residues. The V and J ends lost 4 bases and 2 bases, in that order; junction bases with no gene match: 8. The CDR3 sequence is CASSAIGTGYNTEAFF. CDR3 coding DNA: TGTGCCAGCAGTGCTATCGGGACAGGGTATAACACTGAAGCTTTCTTT.

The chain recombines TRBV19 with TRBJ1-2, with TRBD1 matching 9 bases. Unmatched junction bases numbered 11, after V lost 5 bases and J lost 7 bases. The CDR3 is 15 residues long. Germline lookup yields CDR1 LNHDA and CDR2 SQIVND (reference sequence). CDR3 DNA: TGTGCCAGTAGTTTTCTAACGGGACAGGGAGTTGGCTACACCTTC. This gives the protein CASSFLTGQGVGYTF. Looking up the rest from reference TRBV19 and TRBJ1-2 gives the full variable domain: DGGITQSPKYLFRKEGQNVTLSCEQNLNHDAMYWYRQDPGQGLRLIYYSQIVNDFQKGDIAEGYSVSREKKESFPLTVTSAQKNPTAFYLCASSFLTGQGVGYTFGSGTRLTVV.

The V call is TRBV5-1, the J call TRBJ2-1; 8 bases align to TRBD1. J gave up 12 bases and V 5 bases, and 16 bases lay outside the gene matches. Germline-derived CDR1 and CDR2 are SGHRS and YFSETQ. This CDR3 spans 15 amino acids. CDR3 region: CASSLGQVGHLGQFF. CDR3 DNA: TGCGCCAGCAGTCTGGGACAGGTCGGGCATCTTGGGCAGTTCTTC.

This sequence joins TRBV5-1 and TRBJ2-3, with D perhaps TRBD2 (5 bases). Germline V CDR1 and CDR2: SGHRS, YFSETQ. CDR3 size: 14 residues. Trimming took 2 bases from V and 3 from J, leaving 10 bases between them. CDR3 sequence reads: CASSFRDATDTQYF. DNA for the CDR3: TGCGCCAGCAGCTTTCGGGATGCGACAGATACGCAGTATTTT.

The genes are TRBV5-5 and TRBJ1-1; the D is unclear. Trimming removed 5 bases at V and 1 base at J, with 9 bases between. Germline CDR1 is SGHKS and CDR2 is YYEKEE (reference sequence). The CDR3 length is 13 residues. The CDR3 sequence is CASREASNTEAFF. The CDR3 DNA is TGTGCCAGCAGGGAAGCCTCGAACACTGAAGCTTTCTTT.

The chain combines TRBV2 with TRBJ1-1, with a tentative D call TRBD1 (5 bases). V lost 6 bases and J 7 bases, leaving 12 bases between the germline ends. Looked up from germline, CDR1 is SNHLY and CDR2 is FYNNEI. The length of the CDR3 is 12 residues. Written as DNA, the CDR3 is TGTGCCAGCAGAGGGGACGGAGGTGAAGCTTTCTTT. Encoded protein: CASRGDGGEAFF.

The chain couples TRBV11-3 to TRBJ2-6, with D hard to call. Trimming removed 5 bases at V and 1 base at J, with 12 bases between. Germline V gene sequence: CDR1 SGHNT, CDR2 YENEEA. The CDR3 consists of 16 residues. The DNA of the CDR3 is TGTGCCAGCAGCCCGAGTTGGGATTCTGGGGCCAACGTCCTGACTTTC. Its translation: CASSPSWDSGANVLTF.

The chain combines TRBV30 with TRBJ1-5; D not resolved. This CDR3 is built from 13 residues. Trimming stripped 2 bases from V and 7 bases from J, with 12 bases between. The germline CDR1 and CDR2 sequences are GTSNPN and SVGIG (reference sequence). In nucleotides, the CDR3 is TGTGCCTGGAGTTCGGATGGGGTGCAGCCCCAGCATTTT. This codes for CAWSSDGVQPQHF.

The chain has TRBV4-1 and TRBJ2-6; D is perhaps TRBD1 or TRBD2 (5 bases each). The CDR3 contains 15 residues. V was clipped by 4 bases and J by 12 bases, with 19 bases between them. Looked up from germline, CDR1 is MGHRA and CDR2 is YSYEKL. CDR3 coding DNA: TGCGCCAGCAGCCGCCTTTTAGGGACCCCCGGCGTCCTGACTTTC. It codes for CASSRLLGTPGVLTF.

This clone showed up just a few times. CDR3 nucleotides: TGTGCCAGCAGCGGCTATAATTCACCCCTCCACTTT. Translation: CASSGYNSPLHF. The genes are TRBV5-6 and TRBJ1-6, with D hard to call. This CDR3 has 12 amino acids. Looked up from germline, CDR1 is SGHDT and CDR2 is YYEEEE. Trimming stripped 4 bases from V and 3 bases from J, with 2 bases between.

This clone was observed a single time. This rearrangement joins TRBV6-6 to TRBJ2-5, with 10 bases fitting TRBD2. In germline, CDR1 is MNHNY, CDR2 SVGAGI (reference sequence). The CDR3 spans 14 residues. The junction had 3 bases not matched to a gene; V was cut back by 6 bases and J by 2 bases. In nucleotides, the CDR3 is TGTGCCAGCAGAGCACTAGCGGGACAAGAGACCCAGTACTTC. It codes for CASRALAGQETQYF.

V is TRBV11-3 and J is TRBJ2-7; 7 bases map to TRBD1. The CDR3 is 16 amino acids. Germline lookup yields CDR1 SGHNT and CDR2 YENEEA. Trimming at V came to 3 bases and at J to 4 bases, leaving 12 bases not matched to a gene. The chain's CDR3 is CASSLGQTLNLYEQYV. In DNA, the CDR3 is TGTGCCAGCAGCTTGGGACAGACCCTTAATCTATACGAGCAGTACGTC.

The CDR3 sequence: CASSWAGGDNQPQHF. The CDR3 coding sequence is TGTGCCAGTAGCTGGGCAGGGGGCGATAATCAGCCCCAGCATTTT. The chain couples TRBV19 to TRBJ1-5, with TRBD1 matching over 8 bases. Germline V gene lookup returns CDR1 LNHDA and CDR2 SQIVND (reference sequence). The CDR3 has 15 residues. The trim removed 6 bases at V and 4 bases at J, leaving 8 bases unmatched.

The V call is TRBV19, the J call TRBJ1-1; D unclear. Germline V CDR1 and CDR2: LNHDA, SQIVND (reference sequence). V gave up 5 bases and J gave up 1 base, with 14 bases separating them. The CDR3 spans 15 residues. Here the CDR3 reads CASSPSWSGNTEAFF. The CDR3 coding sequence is TGTGCCAGTAGTCCCAGTTGGTCCGGGAACACTGAAGCTTTCTTT.

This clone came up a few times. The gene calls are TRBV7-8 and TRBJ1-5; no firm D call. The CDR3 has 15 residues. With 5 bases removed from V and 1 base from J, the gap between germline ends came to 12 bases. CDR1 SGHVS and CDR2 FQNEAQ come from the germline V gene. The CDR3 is CASSLQESSNQPQHF. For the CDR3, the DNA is TGTGCCAGCAGCCTCCAGGAATCCAGCAATCAGCCCCAGCATTTT.

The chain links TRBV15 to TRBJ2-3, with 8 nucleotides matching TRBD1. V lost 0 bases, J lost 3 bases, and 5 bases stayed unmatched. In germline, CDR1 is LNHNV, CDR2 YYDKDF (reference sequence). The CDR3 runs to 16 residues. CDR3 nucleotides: TGTGCCACCAGCAGAGACGGACAGGGTAAGACAGATACGCAGTATTTT. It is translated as CATSRDGQGKTDTQYF.